The 24 T cell receptor beta chains reported below all come from one sample, sequenced in a study of a mutant IDH1 vaccine in newly diagnosed glioma. The method was immunoSEQ multiplex PCR; TCRdb's version includes in-frame clones alone and lacks a portion of them. The sample lists about 48,000 clones, 70% to 80% occurring once. This sample's time point: week 35, safety follow-up. Every single dose of the vaccine, 300 ug of mutant IDH1 20-mer peptide, came with topical imiquimod. Their cognate antigens are unknown. The sequences come from PBMCs, collected from a glioma patient whose treatment included an IDH1 peptide vaccine. These TCRs come from a man aged 40-49 years with glioma.

CDR3 region: CTSSQRGLKQYV. CDR3 DNA: TGCACCAGCAGCCAGCGGGGACTTAAGCAGTACGTC. The genes are TRBV1 and TRBJ2-7; TRBD2 is the table's D call and was not checked against the DNA. TRBV1 counts as a pseudogene. The CDR3 loop spans 12 amino acids.

This chain connects TRBV19 to TRBJ1-4, with a tentative D call TRBD1 (5 bases). CDR3 length: 14 amino acids. Between the trimmed V and J ends, which lost 3 bases and 16 bases, there was a span of 21 bases. Germline V gene lookup returns CDR1 LNHDA and CDR2 SQIVND (reference sequence). This chain's CDR3 is CASSIIFRQGSRFF. CDR3 nucleotides: TGTGCCAGTAGTATTATATTTAGGCAGGGATCGAGGTTTTTT.

The chain couples TRBV6-1 to TRBJ2-5, with D unclear. V was clipped by 7 bases and J by 5 bases, with 17 bases between them. This CDR3 has 14 amino acids. Germline CDR1 reads MNHNS; CDR2 reads SASEGT. CDR3 loop: CASTINWGGETQYF. DNA of the CDR3: TGTGCCAGCACCATCAACTGGGGTGGGGAGACCCAGTACTTC.

The gene calls are TRBV7-9 and TRBJ2-7, with TRBD1 matching 8 bases. Looked up from germline, CDR1 is SEHNR and CDR2 is FQNEAQ (reference sequence). Unmatched junction bases numbered 5, after V lost 5 bases and J lost 2 bases. This CDR3 has 14 amino acids. The CDR3 DNA follows: TGTGCCAGCAGCGCGGGACAGGTGACCTACGAGCAGTACTTC. This codes for CASSAGQVTYEQYF.

The chain has TRBV6-1 and TRBJ2-7, with 7 bases fitting TRBD2. The germline V gene has CDR1 MNHNS and CDR2 SASEGT. The CDR3 runs 16 residues. The V segment lost 1 base and the J segment 3 bases; nucleotides outside the gene matches: 9. CDR3: CASSEDHWTSLYEQYV. CDR3 in DNA: TGTGCCAGCAGTGAAGATCACTGGACTAGTCTCTACGAGCAGTACGTC.

The chain uses TRBV4-1 and TRBJ2-3; tentatively, D is TRBD1 or TRBD2 (6 bases each). V shed 1 base and J shed 10 bases, with 24 bases lying between them. The CDR3 contains 17 residues. Germline V gene data show CDR1 as MGHRA and CDR2 as YSYEKL. This CDR3 reads CASSQAGTPGAHGAQYF. For the CDR3, the DNA is TGCGCCAGCAGCCAAGCCGGGACCCCGGGGGCACATGGGGCGCAGTATTTT.

The chain uses TRBV10-3 and TRBJ2-3; D is ambiguous. Germline V gene data show CDR1 as ENHRY and CDR2 as SYGVKD. Trimming took 4 bases from V and 2 from J, leaving 13 bases between them. The CDR3 runs to 15 residues. CDR3 sequence (DNA): TGTGCCATCAGTGTATCCGGGCCCCCCACAGATACGCAGTATTTT. Its protein product is CAISVSGPPTDTQYF.

The chain links TRBV7-9 to TRBJ1-2, with D tentatively TRBD1 (6 bases). The CDR3 is made up of 14 amino acids. Germline V CDR1 and CDR2: SEHNR, FQNEAQ (reference sequence). V dropped 5 bases and J dropped 4 bases, with 14 bases sitting between them. The CDR3 sequence: CASSPRAGAYGYTF. The DNA for the CDR3 is TGTGCCAGCAGCCCCAGGGCAGGGGCCTATGGCTACACCTTC.

This clone has more than one count but fewer than ten. The CDR3 loop is CAWSVREGDTQYF. CDR3 DNA: TGTGCCTGGAGTGTACGAGAGGGAGATACGCAGTATTTT. The rearrangement joins TRBV30 to TRBJ2-3, with D possibly matching TRBD2 (5 bases). The V and J ends lost 0 bases and 5 bases respectively, with 9 bases between them. CDR1 and CDR2 (germline): GTSNPN, SVGIG (reference sequence). The CDR3 sequence is 13 residues long. Together with reference TRBV30 and TRBJ2-3, the CDR3 gives the full variable domain: SQTIHQWPATLVQPVGSPLSLECTVEGTSNPNLYWYRQAAGRGLQLLFYSVGIGQISSEVPQNLSASRPQDRQFILSSKKLLLSDSGFYLCAWSVREGDTQYFGPGTRLTVL.

The rearrangement uses TRBV18 and TRBJ2-3; 8 nucleotides align to TRBD2. With V trimmed by 2 bases and J by 0 bases, 10 bases remained unmatched. Germline assignment: CDR1 KGHSH and CDR2 LQKENI. The CDR3 loop spans 18 amino acids. CDR3 in amino acids: CASSPGSGGPTSTDTQYF. In nucleotides, the CDR3 is TGTGCCAGCTCACCAGGGTCGGGAGGGCCAACTAGCACAGATACGCAGTATTTT.

V and J are TRBV5-1 and TRBJ2-7, with TRBD2 identical over 9 bases. The V and J ends lost 2 bases and 0 bases, in that order; junction bases with no gene match: 6. The CDR3 sequence is 16 residues long. Germline CDR1 reads SGHRS; CDR2 reads YFSETQ. CDR3 DNA sequence: TGCGCCAGCAGCTTATTACCGGGACTAGCCTCCTACGAGCAGTACTTC. This sequence encodes CASSLLPGLASYEQYF.

The rearrangement uses TRBV19 and TRBJ1-2; no clear D gene. Germline values: CDR1 LNHDA, CDR2 SQIVND (reference sequence). This CDR3 spans 12 amino acids. Trimming pared 7 bases from V and 4 bases from J, leaving 10 bases between. The CDR3 here is CASTPPGYGYTF. CDR3 DNA: TGTGCCAGTACCCCGCCGGGCTATGGCTACACCTTC.

CDR3 sequence: CSVLADTQYF. The DNA of the CDR3 is TGCAGTGTCCTGGCGGATACGCAGTATTTT. The chain employs TRBV20-1 and TRBJ2-3; no reliable D call. The germline V gene has CDR1 DFQATT and CDR2 SNEGSKA (reference sequence). CDR3 size: 10 residues. V lost 7 bases and J lost 6, with 8 bases in between.

This clone was counted only a few times. The chain joins TRBV30 to TRBJ2-3; unclear D gene. V lost 0 bases and J lost 5, with 9 bases in between. Germline V CDR1 and CDR2: GTSNPN, SVGIG (reference sequence). The CDR3 runs 13 residues. The CDR3 loop reads CAWSVRSRDTQYF. CDR3 in DNA: TGTGCCTGGAGTGTACGGTCGAGAGATACGCAGTATTTT.

This clone was recorded a few times. The chain is built from TRBV10-2 and TRBJ1-1; possible D gene TRBD1, 5 bases. Trimming shortened V by 3 bases and J by 1 base, and 12 bases separated the two germline ends. Germline values: CDR1 WSHSY, CDR2 SAAADI. The CDR3 runs 15 residues. The CDR3 sequence is CASSDLGAWNTEAFF. The CDR3, as DNA: TGCGCCAGCAGTGATCTAGGGGCATGGAACACTGAAGCTTTCTTT.

This clone has more than one count but fewer than ten. This chain uses TRBV6-5 with TRBJ1-1; 7 bases align to TRBD1. Germline loops: CDR1 MNHEY, CDR2 SVGAGI. V lost 2 bases and J lost 4; bases outside the gene matches: 4. The CDR3 covers 14 residues. The CDR3 nucleotides read TGTGCCAGCAGTTACCTCCGACAGGGCACTGAAGCTTTCTTT. Encoded protein: CASSYLRQGTEAFF.

This sequence joins TRBV9 and TRBJ1-2; D is perhaps TRBD1 (5 bases). The CDR3 is 15 amino acids. Trimming cost V 5 bases and J 4 bases, with 18 bases left between them. From germline, CDR1 is SGDLS and CDR2 YYNGEE. CDR3: CASSLSSGGTYGYTF. The CDR3 DNA reads as TGTGCCAGCAGTTTGTCTTCGGGGGGGACCTATGGCTACACCTTC.

The V and J genes are TRBV7-9 and TRBJ2-1; no clear D gene. Trimming stripped 2 bases from V and 4 bases from J, with 18 bases between. The germline V gene encodes CDR1 SEHNR and CDR2 FQNEAQ (reference sequence). CDR3 length equals 17 residues. The CDR3 nucleotides read TGTGCCAGCAGCTTAAGTAGCTGGCTGCGGCAATACAATGAGCAGTTCTTC. Residues: CASSLSSWLRQYNEQFF.

The CDR3 nucleotides read TGTGCCAGCATTGAACAGGGTTTGAACACTGAAGCTTTCTTT. It translates to CASIEQGLNTEAFF. The V and J genes are TRBV6-6 and TRBJ1-1; weak D call: TRBD1 (6 bases). The CDR3 is made up of 14 amino acids. CDR1 is MNHNY and CDR2 is SVGAGI in the germline V gene (reference sequence). V was cut by 7 bases and J by 0 bases, with 12 bases left in between.

This chain links TRBV2 with TRBJ2-5; D is possibly TRBD2 (5 bases). Trimming stripped 5 bases from V and 2 bases from J, with 6 bases between. The CDR3 runs to 12 residues. Looked up from germline, CDR1 is SNHLY and CDR2 is FYNNEI. The CDR3 bases are TGTGCCAGCAGTCCGGGGCAAGAGACCCAGTACTTC. Translation: CASSPGQETQYF. The whole variable domain, filled in from reference TRBV2 and TRBJ2-5, reads EPEVTQTPSHQVTQMGQEVILRCVPISNHLYFYWYRQILGQKVEFLVSFYNNEISEKSEIFDDQFSVERPDGSNFTLKIRSTKLEDSAMYFCASSPGQETQYFGPGTRLLVL.

The chain links TRBV19 to TRBJ2-2, with TRBD1 matching over 7 bases. Germline V gene lookup returns CDR1 LNHDA and CDR2 SQIVND (reference sequence). V lost 8 bases and J lost 5; bases outside the gene matches: 8. This CDR3 is built from 14 residues. CDR3 coding DNA: TGTGCCAGTTCTAACAGGGGAGAGACCGGGGAGCTGTTTTTT. Translating gives CASSNRGETGELFF. Full variable domain (remainder filled in from reference TRBV19 and TRBJ2-2): DGGITQSPKYLFRKEGQNVTLSCEQNLNHDAMYWYRQDPGQGLRLIYYSQIVNDFQKGDIAEGYSVSREKKESFPLTVTSAQKNPTAFYLCASSNRGETGELFFGEGSRLTVL.

The chain is built from TRBV10-3 and TRBJ2-1; D gene uncertain. V lost 2 bases, J lost 0 bases, and 5 bases lay in between. Germline loops: CDR1 ENHRY, CDR2 SYGVKD. The CDR3 totals 14 residues. The CDR3 region is CAISERSSYNEQFF. The CDR3 DNA sequence: TGTGCCATCAGTGAGAGGAGCTCCTACAATGAGCAGTTCTTC.

The chain uses TRBV19 and TRBJ2-1; maybe TRBD1 (6 bases). The V gene's germline CDR1 is LNHDA and CDR2 SQIVND (reference sequence). The V and J ends lost 6 bases and 0 bases respectively, with 9 bases between them. This CDR3 contains 14 residues. The DNA of the CDR3 is TGTGCCAGTAGGGCAGGGGCCTCCTACAATGAGCAGTTCTTC. It yields the protein CASRAGASYNEQFF.

The chain joins TRBV11-2 to TRBJ1-3, with a possible D match to TRBD1 (5 bases). The CDR3 is 16 residues long. V lost 4 bases and J lost 2, with 15 bases in between. Germline V gene sequence: CDR1 SGHAT, CDR2 FQNNGV. The CDR3 sequence is CASSYYQGKAGNTIYF. CDR3 DNA: TGTGCCAGCAGCTATTATCAGGGTAAAGCTGGAAACACCATATATTTT.